The T cell receptor (beta chain) described here comes from a study of blood T cell repertoires in COVID-19. Using immunoSEQ multiplex PCR, the repertoire was profiled, and TCRdb retains in-frame clones only, with some absent. The sample has more than 300,000 clones, more than 70% seen once; the top ten hold approximately 1.1%. Germline V gene data show CDR1 as SGHTA and CDR2 as FQGNSA. The CDR3 has 18 residues. Trimming shortened V by 5 bases and J by 5 bases, and 26 bases separated the two germline ends. V usage is TRBV7-2 and J usage is TRBJ2-3; tentative D call: TRBD1 (7 bases). The receptor's source is a woman aged 50 to 60 with acute or convalescent COVID-19. Sequenced material: peripheral blood. CDR3 nucleotides: TGTGCCAGCAGCCTGAGGGCAGGGGGGTCTCTAGATGTAGATACGCAGTATTTT. Protein product: CASSLRAGGSLDVDTQYF. Full variable domain (outside the CDR3, taken from reference TRBV7-2 and TRBJ2-3): GAGVSQSPSNKVTEKGKDVELRCDPISGHTALYWYRQSLGQGLEFLIYFQGNSAPDKSGLPSDRFSAERTGGSVSTLTIQRTQQEDSAVYLCASSLRAGGSLDVDTQYFGPGTRLTVL.